Each of the 4 T cell receptor beta chains below was sequenced from the same sample in a study of cytomegalovirus exposure and HLA in healthy donors. Only in-frame clones appear in the TCRdb table, and some are missing; sequencing was by immunoSEQ multiplex PCR. Among about 79,000 clones listed, over 85% were seen once. Source material: PBMCs. All receptors come from a woman in her 30s in good health and CMV-seronegative.

CDR3 nucleotide sequence: TGTGCCAGTAGTATCACCCCGGGGAGTACTGAAGCTTTCTTT. It is translated as CASSITPGSTEAFF. V gene TRBV19 combines with J gene TRBJ1-1, with D unclear. The V end was cut by 3 bases, the J end by 5 bases, with 13 bases between. The germline V gene has CDR1 LNHDA and CDR2 SQIVND (reference sequence). This CDR3 has 14 residues.

The rearrangement links TRBV10-3 to TRBJ2-5; D is undetermined. With 6 bases removed from V and 1 base from J, the gap between germline ends came to 9 bases. The CDR3 totals 13 residues. The V gene's germline CDR1 is ENHRY and CDR2 SYGVKD. The CDR3 bases are TGTGCCATCAGCGAGAACGGCCAAGAGACCCAGTACTTC. Its translation: CAISENGQETQYF.

This rearrangement joins TRBV28 to TRBJ1-1; TRBD1 agrees at 11 bases. The germline V gene has CDR1 MDHEN and CDR2 SYDVKM. V trimming: 3 bases; J trimming: 6 bases; junction bases outside the gene matches: 3. The CDR3 sequence is 14 residues long. Written as DNA, the CDR3 is TGTGCCAGCAGTTTCTGGGGACAGGGGGCTGAAGCTTTCTTT. It codes for CASSFWGQGAEAFF. Looking up the rest from reference TRBV28 and TRBJ1-1 gives the full variable domain: DVKVTQSSRYLVKRTGEKVFLECVQDMDHENMFWYRQDPGLGLRLIYFSYDVKMKEKGDIPEGYSVSREKKERFSLILESASTNQTSMYLCASSFWGQGAEAFFGQGTRLTVV.

About this clone: The identical CDR3 is also encoded by other nucleotide sequences in the sample. V gene TRBV20-1 combines with J gene TRBJ2-7; D possibly corresponds to TRBD2 (5 bases). The CDR3 is made up of 11 amino acids. The germline V and J ends were trimmed by 4 bases and 10 bases, with 14 bases remaining between them. CDR1 and CDR2 (germline): DFQATT, SNEGSKA (reference sequence). This chain's CDR3 is CSATRGNGQYF. The CDR3 DNA reads as TGCAGTGCTACACGAGGGAATGGACAGTACTTC.